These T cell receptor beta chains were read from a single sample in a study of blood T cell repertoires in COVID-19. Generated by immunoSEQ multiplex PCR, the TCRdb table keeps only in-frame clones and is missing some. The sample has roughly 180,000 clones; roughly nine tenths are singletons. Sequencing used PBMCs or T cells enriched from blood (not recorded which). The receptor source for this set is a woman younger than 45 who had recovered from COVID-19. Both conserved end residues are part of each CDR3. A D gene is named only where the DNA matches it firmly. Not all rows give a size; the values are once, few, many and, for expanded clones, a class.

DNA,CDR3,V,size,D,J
TGTGCCAGCAGTTTCACAGGGGGCACTGAAGCTTTCTTT,CASSFTGGTEAFF,TRBV6-5,NA,TRBD1,TRBJ1-1
TGCGCCAGCAGCCAAGGGTTTCAGGGCCTTAGCTCCTACAATGAGCAGTTCTTC,CASSQGFQGLSSYNEQFF,TRBV4-1,NA,NA,TRBJ2-1
TGTGCCAGCAGCCCACAGAACGGGGGTACGCAGTATTTT,CASSPQNGGTQYF,TRBV7-2,once,NA,TRBJ2-3
TGTGCCTGGAATAGTGGGGGGATCGAGCGCAATGAGCAGTTCTTC,CAWNSGGIERNEQFF,TRBV30,NA,NA,TRBJ2-1
TGTGCCAGCAGCCAAGAGGGGAGCGGGGGGGCCGTAGATACGCAGTATTTT,CASSQEGSGGAVDTQYF,TRBV4-2,NA,TRBD2,TRBJ2-3
TGTGCCAGCAGTTCCCAAGGGACAGGTTATAATTCACCCCTCCACTTT,CASSSQGTGYNSPLHF,TRBV6-5,once,TRBD1,TRBJ1-6
TGTGCCTGGAGAGACGTTGGGACAGCCTTCTATGGCTACACCTTC,CAWRDVGTAFYGYTF,TRBV30,NA,TRBD1,TRBJ1-2
TGTGCCAGCAGCCCTAATAGCAATCAGCCCCAGCATTTT,CASSPNSNQPQHF,TRBV11-3,NA,NA,TRBJ1-5
TGTGCCAGCAGCTTAGGGGAGGCCTACGAGCAGTACTTC,CASSLGEAYEQYF,TRBV11-2,NA,NA,TRBJ2-7
TGTGCCAGCAGGGGTCGACAGGGGAGCTCCTACGAGCAGTACTTC,CASRGRQGSSYEQYF,TRBV2,NA,TRBD1,TRBJ2-7
TGTGCCAGCAGGAGAGATCAGCCCCAGCATTTT,CASRRDQPQHF,TRBV2,NA,NA,TRBJ1-5
TGTGCCAGCAGACCTGGACAGGGGTCAGATACGCAGTATTTT,CASRPGQGSDTQYF,TRBV7-8,NA,TRBD1,TRBJ2-3
TGTGCCAGTAGTCCGCCAGGGGGGCGGGGTAACTATGGCTACACCTTC,CASSPPGGRGNYGYTF,TRBV19,NA,TRBD1,TRBJ1-2
TGTGCCTGCCTTAGGGGATCGCGACCGAACACTGAAGCTTTCTTT,CACLRGSRPNTEAFF,TRBV30,NA,NA,TRBJ1-1
TGTGCCAGCAGCTTAGATGGCAGGGGAGCAGATACGCAGTATTTT,CASSLDGRGADTQYF,TRBV11-3,NA,NA,TRBJ2-3
TGTGCCACCAGTACAGGGGGCACTGAAGCTTTCTTT,CATSTGGTEAFF,TRBV24-1,NA,TRBD1,TRBJ1-1
TGTGCCAGCAGCTTGGCGGCAGGGGTCGGGACCGGGGAGCTGTTTTTT,CASSLAAGVGTGELFF,TRBV5-4,NA,NA,TRBJ2-2
TGTGCCAGCATTGTAGTCCCAGGGCTCTTGAACACTGAAGCTTTCTTT,CASIVVPGLLNTEAFF,TRBV2,NA,NA,TRBJ1-1
TGTGCCAGCAGCGTTCAGGGAAACACCATATATTTT,CASSVQGNTIYF,TRBV5-6,NA,NA,TRBJ1-3
TGTGCCAGCAGCCAAGCCGGGACAGCGGGCTATGGCTACACCTTC,CASSQAGTAGYGYTF,TRBV4-2,few,TRBD1,TRBJ1-2
TGTGCCAGCAGCCCTAGAACTGCCACAGATACGCAGTATTTT,CASSPRTATDTQYF,TRBV9,NA,NA,TRBJ2-3
TGTGCCAGCAGCGTAGTGCTCGGACTAGCGGGGGGGAATGAGCAGTTCTTC,CASSVVLGLAGGNEQFF,TRBV9,NA,TRBD2,TRBJ2-1
TGTGCCAGTAGTATGCCCGGGACAGAAGAGTACGGCTACACCTTC,CASSMPGTEEYGYTF,TRBV19,NA,TRBD1,TRBJ1-2
TGTGCCAGCAGCCAAGGCGCAGGGCCCAATTCACCCCTCCACTTT,CASSQGAGPNSPLHF,TRBV3-1/TRBV3-2,few,NA,TRBJ1-6
TGCGCCAGCAGCCAAGATACAGGGACAGGTGAAGCTTTCTTT,CASSQDTGTGEAFF,TRBV4-3,once,TRBD1,TRBJ1-1
TGTGCCAGCAGTGGTCGGACTAGCGGGGATACTTACGAGCAGTACTTC,CASSGRTSGDTYEQYF,TRBV2,NA,TRBD2,TRBJ2-7
TGCGCCAGCAGCTTCGGGGGTAACACTGAAGCTTTCTTT,CASSFGGNTEAFF,TRBV5-1,NA,NA,TRBJ1-1
TGTGCCTGCAGCGGGACTAGCGGGGGCCCCCTGAAATACAATGAGCAGTTCTTC,CACSGTSGGPLKYNEQFF,TRBV30,NA,TRBD2,TRBJ2-1
TGTGCCAGCAGCTTGCCCAGGGCTGGGGCCAACGTCCTGACTTTC,CASSLPRAGANVLTF,TRBV5-6,NA,NA,TRBJ2-6
TGCGCCAGCGGGGACACCCCGGGATCCGAGTACGAGCAGTACTTC,CASGDTPGSEYEQYF,TRBV10-1,few,NA,TRBJ2-7
TGTGCCAGCAGTTCCCGACCCTTCGGAGTACCCCTCCACTTT,CASSSRPFGVPLHF,TRBV27,NA,NA,TRBJ1-6
TGTGCCAGCAGCTTTGAGAAGGGAGGCACTGAAGCTTTCTTT,CASSFEKGGTEAFF,TRBV7-6,NA,NA,TRBJ1-1
TGCGCCAGCAGCTTGGGGGCAGGGGAGGGATATCAGCCCCAGCATTTT,CASSLGAGEGYQPQHF,TRBV5-1,once,NA,TRBJ1-5
TGTGCCAGCAGCCCTAGGACAGGGACAGGCGAAAAACTGTTTTTT,CASSPRTGTGEKLFF,TRBV7-2,NA,TRBD1,TRBJ1-4
TGCGCCAGCAGCCAAGATCCGAGCTTCAATGAAAAACTGTTTTTT,CASSQDPSFNEKLFF,TRBV4-3,few,NA,TRBJ1-4
TGCAGCGTTGAAGGACAGCTAAACACCGGGGAGCTGTTTTTT,CSVEGQLNTGELFF,TRBV29-1,NA,NA,TRBJ2-2
TGTGCCAGCAGCCCGATCGGGGGGGCGAGCTCCTACGAGCAGTACTTC,CASSPIGGASSYEQYF,TRBV7-9,NA,TRBD2,TRBJ2-7
TGTGCCAGCAGCGAGGGGGGGTCCTGGGAGCAGTACTTC,CASSEGGSWEQYF,TRBV6-5,once,NA,TRBJ2-7
TGCGCCAGCAGTCAATCTAACGAGGACAGGGGCTTAGTAAATCAGCCCCAGCATTTT,CASSQSNEDRGLVNQPQHF,TRBV23-1,NA,TRBD1,TRBJ1-5